This T cell receptor beta chain was captured in a study of blood T cell repertoires in COVID-19. This CDR3 spans 15 amino acids. Trimming cost V 5 bases and J 2 bases, with 15 bases left between them. In germline, CDR1 is SGHTA, CDR2 FQGTGA. The protocol was immunoSEQ multiplex PCR, while the TCRdb copy is restricted to in-frame clones and leaves out a portion. The sample lists around 42,000 clones, just under 80% seen once, with 30% to 40% in the top ten. What was sequenced was peripheral blood. This sequence joins TRBV7-3 and TRBJ2-5, with D perhaps matching TRBD1 (6 bases). This sequence was found in a man of 80 years or more with active or convalescent COVID-19. CDR3 amino acids: CASSPQGLRQETQYF. DNA of the CDR3: TGTGCCAGCAGCCCCCAGGGGTTACGACAAGAGACCCAGTACTTC.